This TCR beta chain was retrieved from a study of blood T cell repertoires in COVID-19. Study summary: PBMCs, B-cell-depleted T cells, or T cells provided the cDNA or gDNA that made up the material.

CDR1 is MNHEY and CDR2 is SMNVEV in the germline V gene (reference sequence). Between the trimmed V and J ends, which lost 5 bases and 3 bases, there was a span of 13 bases. This CDR3 has 14 amino acids. Per the original data handling: Counts of nucleated cells, estimated from reference gene primer amplification, were obtained. Assay: immunoSEQ multiplex PCR; the TCRdb copy retains only in-frame clones and omits some. V, J and clone size are taken as reported in that table, and D and trimming were inferred from the DNA itself. This table has about 150,000 clones, 80% to 90% appearing once. The sample was peripheral blood. The source of this sequence is a woman aged 55-69 years with active COVID-19. This sequence joins TRBV27 and TRBJ1-2; no reliable D call. This CDR3 is CASSPPATYYGYTF. The CDR3 nucleotides are TGTGCCAGCAGTCCTCCCGCGACTTACTATGGCTACACCTTC.